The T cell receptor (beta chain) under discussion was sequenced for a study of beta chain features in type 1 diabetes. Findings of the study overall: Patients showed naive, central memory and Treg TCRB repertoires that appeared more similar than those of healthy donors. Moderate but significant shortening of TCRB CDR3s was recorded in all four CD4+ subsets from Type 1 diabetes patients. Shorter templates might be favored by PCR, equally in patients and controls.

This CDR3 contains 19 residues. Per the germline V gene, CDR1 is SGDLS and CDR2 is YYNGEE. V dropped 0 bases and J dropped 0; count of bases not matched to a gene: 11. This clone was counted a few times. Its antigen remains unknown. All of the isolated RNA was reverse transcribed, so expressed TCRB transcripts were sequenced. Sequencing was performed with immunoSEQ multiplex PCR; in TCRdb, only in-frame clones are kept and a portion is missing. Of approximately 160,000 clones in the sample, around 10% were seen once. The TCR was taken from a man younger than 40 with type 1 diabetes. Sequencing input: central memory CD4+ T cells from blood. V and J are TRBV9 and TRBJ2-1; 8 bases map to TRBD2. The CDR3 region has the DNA TGTGCCAGCAGCGTAGCTACTGCGGGAGGAGGAAGCTCCTACAATGAGCAGTTCTTC. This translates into CASSVATAGGGSSYNEQFF.